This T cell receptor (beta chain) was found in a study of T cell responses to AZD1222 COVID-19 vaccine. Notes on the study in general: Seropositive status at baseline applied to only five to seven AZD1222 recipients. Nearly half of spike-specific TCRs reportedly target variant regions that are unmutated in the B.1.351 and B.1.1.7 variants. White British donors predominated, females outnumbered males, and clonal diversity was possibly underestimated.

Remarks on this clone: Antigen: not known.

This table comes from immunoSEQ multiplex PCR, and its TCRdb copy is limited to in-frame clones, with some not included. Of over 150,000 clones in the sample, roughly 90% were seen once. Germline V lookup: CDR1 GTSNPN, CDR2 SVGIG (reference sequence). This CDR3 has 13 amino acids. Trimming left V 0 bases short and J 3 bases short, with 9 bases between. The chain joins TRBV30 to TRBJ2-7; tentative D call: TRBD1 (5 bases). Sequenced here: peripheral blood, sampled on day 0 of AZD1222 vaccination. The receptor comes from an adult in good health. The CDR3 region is CAWSVQVGYEQYF. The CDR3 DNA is TGTGCCTGGAGTGTACAGGTGGGCTACGAGCAGTACTTC.